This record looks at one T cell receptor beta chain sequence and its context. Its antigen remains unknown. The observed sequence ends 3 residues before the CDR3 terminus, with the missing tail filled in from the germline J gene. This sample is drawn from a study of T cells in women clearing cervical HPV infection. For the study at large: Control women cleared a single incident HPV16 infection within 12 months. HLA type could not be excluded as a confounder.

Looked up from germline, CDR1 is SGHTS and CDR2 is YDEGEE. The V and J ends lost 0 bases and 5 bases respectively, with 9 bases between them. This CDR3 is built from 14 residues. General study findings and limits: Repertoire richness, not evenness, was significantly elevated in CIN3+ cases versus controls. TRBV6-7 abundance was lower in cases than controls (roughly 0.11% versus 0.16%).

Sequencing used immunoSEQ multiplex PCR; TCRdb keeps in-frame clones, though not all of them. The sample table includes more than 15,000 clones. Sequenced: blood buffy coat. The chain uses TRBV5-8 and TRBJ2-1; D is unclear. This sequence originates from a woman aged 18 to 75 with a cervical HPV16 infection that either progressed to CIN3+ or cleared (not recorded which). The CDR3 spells CASSLALANNEQFF. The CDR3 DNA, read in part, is TGTGCCAGCAGCTTGGCCTTGGCCAACAATGAG.